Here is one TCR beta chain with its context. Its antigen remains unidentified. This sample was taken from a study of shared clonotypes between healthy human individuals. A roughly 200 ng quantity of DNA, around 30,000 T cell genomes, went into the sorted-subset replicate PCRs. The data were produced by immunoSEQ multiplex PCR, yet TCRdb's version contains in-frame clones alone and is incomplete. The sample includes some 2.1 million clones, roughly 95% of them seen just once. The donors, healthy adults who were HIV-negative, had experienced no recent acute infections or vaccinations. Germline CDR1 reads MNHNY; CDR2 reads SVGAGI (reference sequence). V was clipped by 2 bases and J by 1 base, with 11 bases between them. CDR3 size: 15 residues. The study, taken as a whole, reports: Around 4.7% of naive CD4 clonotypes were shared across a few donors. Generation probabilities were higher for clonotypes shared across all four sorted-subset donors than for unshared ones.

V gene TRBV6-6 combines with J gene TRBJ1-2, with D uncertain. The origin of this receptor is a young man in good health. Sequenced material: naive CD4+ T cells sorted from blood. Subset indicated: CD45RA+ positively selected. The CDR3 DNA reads TGTGCCAGCAGTTACGCCTCGACGGGTAACTATGGCTACACCTTC. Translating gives CASSYASTGNYGYTF.